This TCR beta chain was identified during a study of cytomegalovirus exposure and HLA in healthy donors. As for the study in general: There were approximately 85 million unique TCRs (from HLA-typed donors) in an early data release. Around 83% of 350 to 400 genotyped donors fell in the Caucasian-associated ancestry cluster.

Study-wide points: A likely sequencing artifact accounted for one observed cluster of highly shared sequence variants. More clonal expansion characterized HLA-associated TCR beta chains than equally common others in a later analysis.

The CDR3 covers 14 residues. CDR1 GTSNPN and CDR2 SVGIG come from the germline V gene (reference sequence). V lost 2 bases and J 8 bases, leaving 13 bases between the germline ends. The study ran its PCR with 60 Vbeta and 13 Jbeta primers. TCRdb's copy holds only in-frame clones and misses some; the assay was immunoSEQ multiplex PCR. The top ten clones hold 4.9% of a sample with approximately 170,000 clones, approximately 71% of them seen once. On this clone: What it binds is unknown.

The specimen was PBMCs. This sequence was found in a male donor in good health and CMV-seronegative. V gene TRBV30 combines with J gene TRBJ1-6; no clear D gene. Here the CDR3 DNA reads TGTGCCTGGAGTAGTAGCCTCTCTTATTCACCCCTCCACTTT. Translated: CAWSSSLSYSPLHF.